This T cell receptor (beta chain) was captured by sequencing in a study of graft-versus-host responses after intestinal transplantation. In germline, CDR1 is SGHAT, CDR2 FQNNGV. The CDR3 spans 12 residues. Comments on this clone: Its target is unknown. Sequence at one end of the junction differs from germline and may be a read error. The sample has other DNA sequences that encode this CDR3 too.

Overall study results and limits: GvH clones surfaced in recipient marrow, some emerging earlier in ileum or blood. Circulating GvH clone levels at their peak were associated with HvG declines (early post-transplant).

TCRdb keeps only in-frame clones here, not all; method: immunoSEQ multiplex PCR. The sample records some 90,000 clones, roughly 92% being singletons. This TCR was recovered from a human donor who received an intestinal transplant. This rearrangement joins TRBV11-2 to TRBJ2-5; no reliable D call. Source: unstimulated CD4+ T cells sorted from spleen or lymph node cells, taken before intestinal transplant. This chain's CDR3 is CASSLVGETQYF. CDR3 bases: TGCGCCAGCAGCTTAGTAGGTGAGACCCAGTACTTC.